This T cell receptor beta chain was identified during a study of T cell repertoires in cytomegalovirus infection. Study overall: Matching HLA type, along with CMV infection, was indicated by public TCR beta signatures.

Per germline, CDR1 SNHLY and CDR2 FYNNEI. There are 13 residues in the CDR3. Trimming stripped 7 bases from V and 4 bases from J, with 11 bases between. TCRdb recomputed calls from the reads with MiXCR, one row per CDR3 protein. The sample has around 100,000 distinct CDR3 sequences; roughly two fifths are singletons. As concerns this clonotype: Its antigen is unknown.

The chain combines TRBV2 with TRBJ2-1; D is unclear. The receptor's source is a human donor in good health (CMV status not recorded). Some clones in this sample may be carry-over from other donors' samples. Material: CD8+ T cells from cultured PBMCs, obtained from culture after CMV antigen stimulation. The CDR3 nucleotides read TGTGCCAGCAAGACTCCTCCGTACAATGAGCAGTTCTTC. Encoded protein: CASKTPPYNEQFF.